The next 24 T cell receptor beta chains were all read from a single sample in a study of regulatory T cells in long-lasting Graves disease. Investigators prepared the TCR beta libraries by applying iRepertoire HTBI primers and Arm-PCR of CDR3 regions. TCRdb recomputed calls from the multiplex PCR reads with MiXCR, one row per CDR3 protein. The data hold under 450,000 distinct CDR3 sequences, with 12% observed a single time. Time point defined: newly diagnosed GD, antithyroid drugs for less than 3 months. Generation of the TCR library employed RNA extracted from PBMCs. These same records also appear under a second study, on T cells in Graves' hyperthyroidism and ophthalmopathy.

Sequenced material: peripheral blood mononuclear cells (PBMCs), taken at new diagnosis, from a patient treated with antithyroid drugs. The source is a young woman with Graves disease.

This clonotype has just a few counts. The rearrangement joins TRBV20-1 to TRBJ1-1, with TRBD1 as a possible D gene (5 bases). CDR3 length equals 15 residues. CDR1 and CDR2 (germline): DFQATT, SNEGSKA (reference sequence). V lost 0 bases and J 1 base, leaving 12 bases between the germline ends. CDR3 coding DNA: TGCAGTGCTAGAGATGGTGACAGCTCGAACACTGAAGCTTTCTTT. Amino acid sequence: CSARDGDSSNTEAFF.

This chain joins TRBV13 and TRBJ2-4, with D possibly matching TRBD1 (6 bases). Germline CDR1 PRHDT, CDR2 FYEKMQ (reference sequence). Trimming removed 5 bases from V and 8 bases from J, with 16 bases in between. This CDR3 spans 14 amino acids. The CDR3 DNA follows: TGTGCCAGCAGCCCTACAGGGTTAGTGGACATTCAGTACTTC. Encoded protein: CASSPTGLVDIQYF.

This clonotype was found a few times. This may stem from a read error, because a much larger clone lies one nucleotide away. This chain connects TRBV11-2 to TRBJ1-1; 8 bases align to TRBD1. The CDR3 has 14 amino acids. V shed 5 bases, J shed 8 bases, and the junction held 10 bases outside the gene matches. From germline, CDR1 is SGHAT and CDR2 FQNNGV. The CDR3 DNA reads TGTGCCAGCAGCCCCGGACAGGGTCTGGTGGAAGCTTTCTTT. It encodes CASSPGQGLVEAFF.

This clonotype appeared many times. The CDR3 region is CASSPEGGWTEAFF. The CDR3 nucleotides read TGTGCCAGCAGCCCTGAGGGGGGGTGGACTGAAGCTTTCTTT. The chain carries TRBV9 and TRBJ1-1; possible D gene TRBD1, 6 bases. Germline CDR1 SGDLS, CDR2 YYNGEE. The CDR3 has 14 residues. V was cut by 4 bases and J by 5 bases, with 15 bases left in between.

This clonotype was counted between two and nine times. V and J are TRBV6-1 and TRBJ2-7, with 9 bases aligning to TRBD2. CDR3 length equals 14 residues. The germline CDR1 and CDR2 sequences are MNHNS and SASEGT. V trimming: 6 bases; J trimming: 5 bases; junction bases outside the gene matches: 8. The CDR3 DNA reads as TGTGCCAGCAGCCCCGTAGCGGGGGTCCACGAGCAGTACGTC. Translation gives CASSPVAGVHEQYV.

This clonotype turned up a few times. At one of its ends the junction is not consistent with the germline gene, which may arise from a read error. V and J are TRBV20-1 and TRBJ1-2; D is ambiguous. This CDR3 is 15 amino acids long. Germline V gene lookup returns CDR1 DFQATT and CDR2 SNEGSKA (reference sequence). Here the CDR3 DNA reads TGCAGTGCTAGAGATCGTGGAGGGATTAACTATGGCTACGCCTTC. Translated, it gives CSARDRGGINYGYAF.

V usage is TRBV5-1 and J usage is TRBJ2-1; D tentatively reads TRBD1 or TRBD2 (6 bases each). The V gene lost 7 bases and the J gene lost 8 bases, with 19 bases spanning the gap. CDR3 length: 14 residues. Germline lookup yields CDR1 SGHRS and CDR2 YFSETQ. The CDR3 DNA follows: TGCGCCAGCTCCGGGTCGGGGGCAGAGGATGAGCAGTTCTTC. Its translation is CASSGSGAEDEQFF.

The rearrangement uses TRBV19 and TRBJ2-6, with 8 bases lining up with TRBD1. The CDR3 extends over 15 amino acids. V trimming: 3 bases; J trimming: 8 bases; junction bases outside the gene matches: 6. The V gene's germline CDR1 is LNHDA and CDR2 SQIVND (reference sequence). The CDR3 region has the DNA TGTGCCAGTAGTATCGCCAACAGGGGGACCAACGTCCTGACTTTC. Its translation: CASSIANRGTNVLTF.

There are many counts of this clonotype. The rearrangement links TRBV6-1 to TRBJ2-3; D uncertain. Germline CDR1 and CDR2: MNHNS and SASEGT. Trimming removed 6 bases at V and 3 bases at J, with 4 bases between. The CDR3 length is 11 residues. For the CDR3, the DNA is TGTGCCAGCAGATTGACAGATACGCAGTATTTT. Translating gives CASRLTDTQYF.

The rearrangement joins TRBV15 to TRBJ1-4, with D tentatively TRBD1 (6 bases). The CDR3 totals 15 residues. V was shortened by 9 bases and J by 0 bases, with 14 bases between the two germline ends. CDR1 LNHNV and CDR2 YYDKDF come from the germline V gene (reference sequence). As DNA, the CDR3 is TGTGCCACACTCAGGGGTCATGCAACTAATGAAAAACTGTTTTTT. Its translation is CATLRGHATNEKLFF. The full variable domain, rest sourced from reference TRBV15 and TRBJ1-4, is DAMVIQNPRYQVTQFGKPVTLSCSQTLNHNVMYWYQQKSSQAPKLLFHYYDKDFNNEADTPDNFQSRRPNTSFCFLDIRSPGLGDTAMYLCATLRGHATNEKLFFGSGTQLSVL.

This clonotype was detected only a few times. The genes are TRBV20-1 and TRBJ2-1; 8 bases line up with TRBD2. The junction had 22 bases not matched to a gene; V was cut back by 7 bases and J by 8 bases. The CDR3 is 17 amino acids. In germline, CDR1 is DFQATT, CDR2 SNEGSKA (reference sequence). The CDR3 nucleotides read TGCAGTGACCGCCGGCCGGAGCGGGGGTTGGGGATGGATGAGCAGTTCTTC. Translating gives CSDRRPERGLGMDEQFF.

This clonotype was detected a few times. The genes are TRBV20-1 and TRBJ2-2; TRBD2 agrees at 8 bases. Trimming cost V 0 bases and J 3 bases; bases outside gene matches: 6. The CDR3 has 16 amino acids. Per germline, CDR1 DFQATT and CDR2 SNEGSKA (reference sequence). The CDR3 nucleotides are TGCAGTGCTAGAGATGACGGGAGGGCCCACACCGGGGAGCTGTTTTTT. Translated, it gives CSARDDGRAHTGELFF.

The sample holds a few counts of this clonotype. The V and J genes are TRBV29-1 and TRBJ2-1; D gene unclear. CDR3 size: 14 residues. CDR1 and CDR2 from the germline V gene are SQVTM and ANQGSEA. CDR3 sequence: CGDRVVFSYNEQFF. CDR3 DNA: TGCGGCGACCGGGTCGTCTTCTCCTACAATGAGCAGTTCTTC.

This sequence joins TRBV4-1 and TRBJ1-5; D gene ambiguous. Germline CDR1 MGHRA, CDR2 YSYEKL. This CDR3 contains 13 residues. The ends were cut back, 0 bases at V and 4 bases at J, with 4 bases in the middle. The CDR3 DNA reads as TGCGCCAGCAGCCAAGAGACAAATCAGCCCCAGCATTTT. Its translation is CASSQETNQPQHF.

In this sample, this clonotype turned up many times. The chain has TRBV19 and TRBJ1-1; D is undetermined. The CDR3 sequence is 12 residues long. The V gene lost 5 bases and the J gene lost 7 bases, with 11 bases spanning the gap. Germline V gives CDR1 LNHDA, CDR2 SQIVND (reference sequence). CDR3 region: CASSGPTDEAFF. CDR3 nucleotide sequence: TGTGCCAGTAGTGGTCCGACGGATGAAGCTTTCTTT.

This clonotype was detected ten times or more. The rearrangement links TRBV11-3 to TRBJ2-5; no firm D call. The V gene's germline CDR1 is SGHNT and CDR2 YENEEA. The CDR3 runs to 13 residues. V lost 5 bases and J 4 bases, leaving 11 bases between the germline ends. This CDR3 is CASSGAIRETQYF. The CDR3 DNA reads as TGTGCCAGCAGCGGCGCTATTCGAGAGACCCAGTACTTC.

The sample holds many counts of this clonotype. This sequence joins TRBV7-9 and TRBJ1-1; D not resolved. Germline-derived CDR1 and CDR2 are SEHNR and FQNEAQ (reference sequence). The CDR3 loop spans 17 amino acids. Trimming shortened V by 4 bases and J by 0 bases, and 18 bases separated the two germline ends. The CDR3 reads CASSSAWGIGMNTEAFF. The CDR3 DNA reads TGTGCCAGCAGCTCGGCTTGGGGAATAGGGATGAACACTGAAGCTTTCTTT. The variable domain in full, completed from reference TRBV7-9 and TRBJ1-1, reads DTGVSQNPRHKITKRGQNVTFRCDPISEHNRLYWYRQTLGQGPEFLTYFQNEAQLEKSRLLSDRFSAERPKGSFSTLEIQRTEQGDSAMYLCASSSAWGIGMNTEAFFGQGTRLTVV.

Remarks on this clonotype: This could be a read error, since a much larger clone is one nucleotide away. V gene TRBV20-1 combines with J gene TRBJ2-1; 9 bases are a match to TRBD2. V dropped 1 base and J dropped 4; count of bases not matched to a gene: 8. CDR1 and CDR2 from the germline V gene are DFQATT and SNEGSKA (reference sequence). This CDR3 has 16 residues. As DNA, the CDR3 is TGCAGTGCTAGAGGTCTGGGTAGCGGGAGTTACAATGAGCAGTTCTTC. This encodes CSARGLGSGSYNEQFF.

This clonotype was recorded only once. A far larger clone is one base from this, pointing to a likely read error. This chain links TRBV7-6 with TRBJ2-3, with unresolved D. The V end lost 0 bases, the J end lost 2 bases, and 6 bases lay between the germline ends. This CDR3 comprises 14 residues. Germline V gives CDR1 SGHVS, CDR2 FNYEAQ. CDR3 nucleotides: TGTGCCAGCAGCTTAGCCGGGCCCACAGATACGCAGTATTTT. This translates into CASSLAGPTDTQYF.

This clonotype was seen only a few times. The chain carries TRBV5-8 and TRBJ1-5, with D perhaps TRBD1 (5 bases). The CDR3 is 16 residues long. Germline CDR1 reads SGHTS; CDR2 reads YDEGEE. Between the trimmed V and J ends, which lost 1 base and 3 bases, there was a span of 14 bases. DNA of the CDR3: TGTGCCAGCAGCTTGTTAAGGGGTTTAATCAATCAGCCCCAGCATTTT. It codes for CASSLLRGLINQPQHF.

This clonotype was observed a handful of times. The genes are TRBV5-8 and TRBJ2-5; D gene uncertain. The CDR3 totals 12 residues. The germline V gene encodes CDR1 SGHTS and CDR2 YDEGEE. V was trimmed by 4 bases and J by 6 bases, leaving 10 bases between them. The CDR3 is CASSLEPKTQYF. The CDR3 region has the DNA TGTGCCAGCAGCCTAGAACCCAAGACCCAGTACTTC.

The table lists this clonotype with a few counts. The CDR3 DNA is TGTGCCAGCAGGGGTCGGGACAGGGGGCCTGGCGGACCCTCTGGGGCCAACGTCCTGACTTTC. Translating gives CASRGRDRGPGGPSGANVLTF. This chain links TRBV11-2 with TRBJ2-6, with 12 positions matching TRBD1. Trimming removed 6 bases from V and 0 bases from J; junction bases left unmatched: 15. The germline CDR1 and CDR2 sequences are SGHAT and FQNNGV. The CDR3 runs 21 residues.

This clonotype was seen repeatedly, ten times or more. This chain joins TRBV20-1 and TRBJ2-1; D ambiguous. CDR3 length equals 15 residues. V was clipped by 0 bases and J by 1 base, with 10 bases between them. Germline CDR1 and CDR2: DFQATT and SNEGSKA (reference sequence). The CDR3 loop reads CSARDPGNSYNEQFF. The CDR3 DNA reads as TGCAGTGCTAGAGATCCGGGTAATTCCTACAATGAGCAGTTCTTC.

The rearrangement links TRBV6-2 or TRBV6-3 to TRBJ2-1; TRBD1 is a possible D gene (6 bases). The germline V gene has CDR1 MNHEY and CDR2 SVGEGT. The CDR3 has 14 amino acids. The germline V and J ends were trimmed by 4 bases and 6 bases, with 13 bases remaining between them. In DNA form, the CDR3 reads TGTGCCAGCAGTTGCGTGGCAGGGGCCAATGAGCAGTTCTTC. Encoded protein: CASSCVAGANEQFF.